This is a list of T cell receptor beta chains from one sample in a study of response to subunit inactivated influenza vaccine. Each CDR3 protein gets one entry after TCRdb re-called the RT-PCR reads with MiXCR. The sample holds 650,000 to 800,000 distinct CDR3 sequences; approximately 15% are singletons and the top ten take around 6.5%. The specimen comprised PBMCs from blood, sampled 14 to 15 days before vaccination. These receptors were collected from a man aged 45-65 years who received an inactivated influenza vaccine. CDR3s include the opening cysteine and the closing phenylalanine or tryptophan.

V gene	J gene	CDR3 protein
TRBV20-1	TRBJ2-7	CSARPGTGSYEQYF
TRBV11-2	TRBJ2-3	CASSRGGDTDTQYF
TRBV7-2	TRBJ2-3	CASSLDRVVDTQYF
TRBV12-3/TRBV12-4	TRBJ2-5	CASNHWLEQETQYF
TRBV4-2	TRBJ1-3	CASSQEGRGTGLPSGNTIYF
TRBV5-8	TRBJ2-3	CASSSDNRGRSTDTQYF
TRBV6-2/TRBV6-3	TRBJ2-7	CASRTSGQSSYEQYF
TRBV9	TRBJ2-5	CASSFYGGGSQETQYF
TRBV12-3/TRBV12-4	TRBJ2-3	CASSSGQGVATDTQYF
TRBV4-1	TRBJ1-4	CASSQDPTATNEKLFF
TRBV10-3	TRBJ2-7	CAIRGGTGMPYEQYF
TRBV12-3/TRBV12-4	TRBJ2-7	CASSFGLSTDEQYF
TRBV7-9	TRBJ1-4	CASRPRDRGNEKLFF
TRBV4-3	TRBJ1-2	CASSRRTGDDYGYTF
TRBV12-3/TRBV12-4	TRBJ2-1	CASRSAGGYYEQFF
TRBV20-1	TRBJ2-7	CSATLAGAYEQYF
TRBV7-8	TRBJ2-1	CASSSLAGDGQQFF
TRBV7-8	TRBJ2-7	CASSLGTSGTYEQYF
TRBV29-1	TRBJ2-7	CSVETTSSYEQYF
TRBV24-1	TRBJ2-5	CATEGLGETQYF
TRBV29-1	TRBJ2-1	CSVPGTSGSSYNEQFF
TRBV29-1	TRBJ2-7	CSVVTGSTYEQYF
TRBV4-3	TRBJ1-5	CASSQDSRYQPQHF
TRBV6-2/TRBV6-3	TRBJ2-3	CASSYWGNTQYF
TRBV15	TRBJ2-5	CATSRDPGPQETQYF
TRBV20-1	TRBJ1-5	CSARKQESNQPQHF
TRBV6-2/TRBV6-3	TRBJ2-4	CASSSTGGVAKNIQYF
TRBV7-2	TRBJ2-7	CASSAVYAEQCF
TRBV4-2	TRBJ1-2	CASSQDWLKNYGYTF
TRBV11-2	TRBJ2-3	CASSYTLGGLTDTQYF
TRBV5-1	TRBJ2-2	CASSLTTSGSNTGELFF